These 7 T cell receptor beta chains came from one sample sequenced in a study of siplizumab effects on memory and regulatory T cells. The protocol was immunoSEQ multiplex PCR, while the TCRdb copy is restricted to in-frame clones and leaves out a portion. The sample records about 110,000 clones, under 95% being singletons. Sequences were obtained from Tregs sorted from blood. The receptors here all came from a human donor in good health.

V usage is TRBV29-1 and J usage is TRBJ2-7; D ambiguous. The CDR3 length is 12 residues. V gave up 6 bases and J gave up 2 bases, with 11 bases separating them. Per germline, CDR1 SQVTM and CDR2 ANQGSEA. The CDR3 loop reads CSVWASTYEQYF. The CDR3, as DNA: TGCAGCGTGTGGGCCAGCACCTACGAGCAGTACTTC.

The rearrangement joins TRBV19 to TRBJ1-1; D unresolved. In germline, CDR1 is LNHDA, CDR2 SQIVND (reference sequence). V was clipped by 4 bases and J by 1 base, with 13 bases between them. The CDR3 runs to 15 residues. The CDR3 region is CASSTTRKPNTEAFF. As DNA, the CDR3 is TGTGCCAGTAGTACGACTCGTAAGCCGAACACTGAAGCTTTCTTT. Full variable domain (missing parts from reference TRBV19 and TRBJ1-1): DGGITQSPKYLFRKEGQNVTLSCEQNLNHDAMYWYRQDPGQGLRLIYYSQIVNDFQKGDIAEGYSVSREKKESFPLTVTSAQKNPTAFYLCASSTTRKPNTEAFFGQGTRLTVV.

The genes are TRBV2 and TRBJ1-3; D is perhaps TRBD1 (6 bases). CDR3 size: 15 residues. Germline-derived CDR1 and CDR2 are SNHLY and FYNNEI. V was cut by 8 bases and J by 2 bases, with 16 bases left in between. The CDR3 is CASAEYRATGNTIYF. In DNA, the CDR3 is TGTGCCAGCGCCGAATACAGGGCTACTGGAAACACCATATATTTT.

The rearrangement joins TRBV2 to TRBJ1-1; maybe TRBD1 (6 bases). The germline V and J ends were trimmed by 5 bases and 3 bases, with 10 bases remaining between them. The germline CDR1 and CDR2 sequences are SNHLY and FYNNEI. The CDR3 extends over 13 amino acids. CDR3 nucleotide sequence: TGTGCCAGCAGTAGGGGGAGGTACACTGAAGCTTTCTTT. This codes for CASSRGRYTEAFF.

The chain couples TRBV7-8 to TRBJ2-5, with D unclear. V was shortened by 5 bases and J by 3 bases, with 7 bases between the two germline ends. Germline CDR1 SGHVS, CDR2 FQNEAQ. There are 12 residues in the CDR3. The CDR3 nucleotides are TGTGCCAGCAGCCGATATGAAGAGACCCAGTACTTC. It yields the protein CASSRYEETQYF.

The chain is built from TRBV6-5 and TRBJ2-1, with D possibly TRBD2 on 5 matching bases. Germline CDR1 reads MNHEY; CDR2 reads SVGAGI. This CDR3 comprises 14 residues. Trimming stripped 0 bases from V and 6 bases from J, with 9 bases between. This CDR3 is CASSYSRATNEQFF. CDR3 DNA: TGTGCCAGCAGTTACTCGAGGGCCACCAATGAGCAGTTCTTC.

The chain is built from TRBV6-5 and TRBJ1-6, with D unresolved. The CDR3 has 13 amino acids. V lost 5 bases, J lost 11 bases, and 13 bases lay in between. CDR1 is MNHEY and CDR2 is SVGAGI in the germline V gene. CDR3 nucleotide sequence: TGTGCCAGCAGTCCTATAAAGGGTGCACCCCTCCACTTT. This gives the protein CASSPIKGAPLHF.